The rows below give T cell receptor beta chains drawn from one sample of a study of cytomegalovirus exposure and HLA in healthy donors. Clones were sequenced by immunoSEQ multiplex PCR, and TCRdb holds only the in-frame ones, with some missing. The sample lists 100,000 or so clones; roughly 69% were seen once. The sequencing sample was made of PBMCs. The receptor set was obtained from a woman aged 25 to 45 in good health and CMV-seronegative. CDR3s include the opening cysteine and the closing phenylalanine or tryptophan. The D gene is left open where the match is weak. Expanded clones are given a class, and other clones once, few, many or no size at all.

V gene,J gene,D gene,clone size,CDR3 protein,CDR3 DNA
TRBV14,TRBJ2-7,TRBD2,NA,CASSRLAGVYEQYF,TGTGCCAGCAGCCGTCTAGCGGGAGTCTACGAGCAGTACTTC
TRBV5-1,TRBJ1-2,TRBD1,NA,CASSPLQQGAKYGYTF,TGCGCCAGCAGCCCGCTACAACAGGGGGCTAAGTATGGCTACACCTTC
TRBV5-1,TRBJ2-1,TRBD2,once,CASSETSGVYNEQFF,TGCGCCAGCAGCGAAACTAGCGGGGTCTACAATGAGCAGTTCTTC
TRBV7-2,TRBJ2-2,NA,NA,CASSFWSGEAGELFF,TGTGCCAGCAGCTTCTGGTCGGGAGAGGCCGGGGAGCTGTTTTTT
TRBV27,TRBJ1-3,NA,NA,CASRGLSGNTIYF,TGTGCCAGCAGGGGCCTCTCTGGAAACACCATATATTTT
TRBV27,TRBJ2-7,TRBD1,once,CASSFLSTGVHEQYF,TGTGCCAGCAGTTTCCTCTCGACAGGGGTCCACGAGCAGTACTTC
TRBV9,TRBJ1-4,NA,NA,CASSVAGGIPTNEKLFF,TGTGCCAGCAGCGTAGCTGGTGGCATTCCAACTAATGAAAAACTGTTTTTT
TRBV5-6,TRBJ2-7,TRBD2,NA,CASSPGPTSGSYEQYF,TGTGCCAGCAGCCCCGGCCCGACTAGCGGATCCTACGAGCAGTACTTC
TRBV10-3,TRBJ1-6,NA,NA,CAIKGQAEEPLHF,TGTGCCATCAAGGGACAAGCGGAGGAACCCCTCCACTTT
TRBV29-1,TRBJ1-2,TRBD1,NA,CSASGQEAGYTF,TGCAGCGCTTCTGGACAGGAGGCTGGCTACACCTTC